Listed here is a single T cell receptor (beta chain). The V segment lost 2 bases and the J segment 6 bases; nucleotides outside the gene matches: 14. The CDR3 is 18 residues long. The germline V gene encodes CDR1 MNHEY and CDR2 SMNVEV (reference sequence). Measured with immunoSEQ multiplex PCR; TCRdb has only the in-frame clones, and not every one. The repertoire holds under 250,000 clones, with 86% as singletons. The data originate from a study of blood T cell repertoires in COVID-19. The chain recombines TRBV27 with TRBJ2-1, with 9 bases identical to TRBD2. The specimen was peripheral blood. This receptor was taken from a man older than 75 with acute or convalescent COVID-19. The CDR3 loop is CASSLRVGEGGRVNEQFF. The CDR3 nucleotides read TGTGCCAGCAGTTTAAGGGTTGGGGAAGGCGGGAGGGTCAATGAGCAGTTCTTC.